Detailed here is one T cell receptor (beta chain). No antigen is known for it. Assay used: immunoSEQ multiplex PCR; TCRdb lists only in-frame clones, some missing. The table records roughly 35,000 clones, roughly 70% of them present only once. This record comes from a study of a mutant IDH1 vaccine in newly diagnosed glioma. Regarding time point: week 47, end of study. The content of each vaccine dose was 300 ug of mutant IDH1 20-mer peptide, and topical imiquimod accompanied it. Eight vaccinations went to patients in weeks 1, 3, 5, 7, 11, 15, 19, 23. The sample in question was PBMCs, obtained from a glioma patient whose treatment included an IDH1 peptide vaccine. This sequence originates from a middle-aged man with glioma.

The CDR3: CAISTGAGTGELFF. CDR3 in DNA: TGTGCCATCTCAACAGGGGCGGGTACCGGGGAGCTGTTTTTT. The chain carries TRBV10-3 and TRBJ2-2; the match to TRBD1 covers 7 bases. J was trimmed by 5 bases and V by 8 bases; bases with no gene match: 8. CDR1 ENHRY and CDR2 SYGVKD come from the germline V gene. This CDR3 is 14 amino acids long.